This TCR beta chain appears in the sequencing data of a study of T cells in Graves' hyperthyroidism and ophthalmopathy. Per the germline V gene, CDR1 is SEHNR and CDR2 is FQNEAQ (reference sequence). There are 18 residues in the CDR3. V was clipped by 5 bases and J by 1 base; unmatched bases: 8. Patients having uncontrolled infection, another autoimmune disease, pregnancy or lactation were not included. TCR beta CDR3 regions were amplified from RNA transcripts. The study used the HTBI primer set for a first-round RT-PCR of the TCR CDR3. Using its own MiXCR run on the multiplex PCR reads, TCRdb lists one record per CDR3 protein. The sample records about 210,000 distinct CDR3 sequences, 17% being singletons.

The sequenced sample consisted of blood. The sequence derives from a man in his fifties or sixties with Graves' hyperthyroidism. The chain links TRBV7-9 to TRBJ2-6; TRBD1 matches 10 bases. The DNA of the CDR3 is TGTGCCAGCAGCCCCAGGACAGGGGGGCAGTCTGGGGCCAACGTCCTGACTTTC. It codes for CASSPRTGGQSGANVLTF.